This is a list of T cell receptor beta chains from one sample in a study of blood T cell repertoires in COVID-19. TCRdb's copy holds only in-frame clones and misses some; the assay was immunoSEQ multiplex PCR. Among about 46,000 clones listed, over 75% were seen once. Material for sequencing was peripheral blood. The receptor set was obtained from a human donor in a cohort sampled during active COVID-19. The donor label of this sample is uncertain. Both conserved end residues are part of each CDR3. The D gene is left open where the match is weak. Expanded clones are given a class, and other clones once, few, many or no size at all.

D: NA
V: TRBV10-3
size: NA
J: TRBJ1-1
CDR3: CAISSTGLHQNTEAFF
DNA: TGTGCCATCAGTTCTACCGGACTGCACCAGAACACTGAAGCTTTCTTT

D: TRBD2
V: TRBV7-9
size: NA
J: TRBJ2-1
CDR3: CASSSISGGAWNEQFF
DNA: TGTGCCAGCAGCTCCATAAGCGGGGGGGCCTGGAATGAGCAGTTCTTC

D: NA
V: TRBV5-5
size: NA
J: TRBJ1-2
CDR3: CASSGVQNPNYGYTF
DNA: TGTGCCAGCAGCGGAGTACAAAATCCAAACTATGGCTACACCTTC

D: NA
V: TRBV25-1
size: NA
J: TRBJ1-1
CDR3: CASSEPGNLDTEAFF
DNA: TGTGCCAGCAGTGAACCAGGGAACCTGGACACTGAAGCTTTCTTT

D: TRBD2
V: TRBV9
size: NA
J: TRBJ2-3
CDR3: CASSFRGGSADTQYF
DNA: TGTGCCAGCAGCTTCCGGGGGGGCAGCGCAGATACGCAGTATTTT

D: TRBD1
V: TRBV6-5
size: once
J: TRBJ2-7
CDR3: CASSSGGAEVRNEQYF
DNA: TGTGCCAGCAGTTCAGGGGGCGCCGAGGTTCGAAACGAGCAGTACTTC

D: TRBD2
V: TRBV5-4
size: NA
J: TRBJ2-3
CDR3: CASSTTSGGTDTQYF
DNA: TGTGCCAGCAGCACGACTAGCGGGGGAACAGATACGCAGTATTTT

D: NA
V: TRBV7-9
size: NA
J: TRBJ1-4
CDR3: CASSQASTNEKLFF
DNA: TGTGCCAGCAGCCAGGCTTCAACTAATGAAAAACTGTTTTTT

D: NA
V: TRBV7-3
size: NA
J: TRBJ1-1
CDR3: CASSLIGGRAFF
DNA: TGTGCCAGCAGCTTAATTGGGGGGAGAGCTTTCTTT

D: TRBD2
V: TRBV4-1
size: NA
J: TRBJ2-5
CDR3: CASSQDLASGGLTQETQYF
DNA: TGCGCCAGCAGCCAAGATTTGGCTAGCGGGGGTCTCACTCAAGAGACCCAGTACTTC

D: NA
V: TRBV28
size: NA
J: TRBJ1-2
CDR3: CASSLPGGADYGYTF
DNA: TGTGCCAGCAGTTTACCGGGGGGCGCGGACTATGGCTACACCTTC

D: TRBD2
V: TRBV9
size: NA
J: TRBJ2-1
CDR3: CASSVTSGGPYSYNEQFF
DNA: TGTGCCAGCAGCGTTACTAGCGGGGGACCATACTCCTACAATGAGCAGTTCTTC

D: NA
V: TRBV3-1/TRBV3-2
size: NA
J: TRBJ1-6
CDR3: CASSLSYRERNSPLHF
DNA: TGTGCCAGCAGCCTCTCCTACAGGGAAAGGAATTCACCCCTCCACTTT

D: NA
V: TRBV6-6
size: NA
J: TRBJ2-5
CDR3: CASSPSFRSGEQETQYF
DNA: TGTGCCAGCAGTCCCAGTTTTCGTTCCGGGGAACAAGAGACCCAGTACTTC

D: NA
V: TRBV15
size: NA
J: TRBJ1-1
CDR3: CATSRDGSRGGAEAFF
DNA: TGTGCCACCAGCAGAGATGGATCCAGGGGCGGTGCTGAAGCTTTCTTT

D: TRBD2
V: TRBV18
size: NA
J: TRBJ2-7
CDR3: CASSPFPPGDYPSYEQYF
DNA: TGTGCCAGCTCACCTTTCCCCCCCGGGGACTATCCCTCCTACGAGCAGTACTTC

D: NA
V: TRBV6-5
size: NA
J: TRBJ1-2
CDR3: CASSYGRSFNYGYTF
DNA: TGTGCCAGCAGTTACGGTAGATCCTTTAACTATGGCTACACCTTC

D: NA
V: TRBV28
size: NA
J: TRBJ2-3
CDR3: CASSSRRTIPADTQYF
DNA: TGTGCCAGCAGTTCCCGGAGGACCATCCCCGCAGATACGCAGTATTTT

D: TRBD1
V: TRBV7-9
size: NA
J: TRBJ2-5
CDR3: CASSSPWDRDQETQYF
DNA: TGTGCCAGCAGCTCCCCTTGGGACAGAGACCAAGAGACCCAGTACTTC

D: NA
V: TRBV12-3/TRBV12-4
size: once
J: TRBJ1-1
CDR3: CASSLSVNTEAFF
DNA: TGTGCCAGCAGTTTATCAGTAAACACTGAAGCTTTCTTT

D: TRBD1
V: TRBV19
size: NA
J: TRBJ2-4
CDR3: CASSPGTGNIQYF
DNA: TGTGCCAGTAGTCCCGGGACAGGGAACATTCAGTACTTC

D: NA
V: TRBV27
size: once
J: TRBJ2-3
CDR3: CASSIQEFTDTQYF
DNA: TGTGCCAGCAGTATACAGGAGTTCACAGATACGCAGTATTTT

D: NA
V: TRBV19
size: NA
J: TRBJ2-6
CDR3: CASSSSDSNSGANVLTF
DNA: TGTGCCAGTAGTTCTTCGGACAGCAACTCTGGGGCCAACGTCCTGACTTTC

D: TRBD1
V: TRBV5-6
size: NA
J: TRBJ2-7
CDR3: CASSLAPGGHEQYF
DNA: TGTGCCAGCAGCTTGGCCCCAGGGGGCCACGAGCAGTACTTC

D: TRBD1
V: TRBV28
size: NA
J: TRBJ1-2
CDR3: CASSQRDRDGYTF
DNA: TGTGCCAGCAGCCAACGGGACAGGGACGGCTACACCTTC

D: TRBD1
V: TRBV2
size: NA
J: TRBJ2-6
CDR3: CAGGQGFGGANVLTF
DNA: TGTGCCGGGGGACAGGGATTTGGTGGGGCCAACGTCCTGACTTTC

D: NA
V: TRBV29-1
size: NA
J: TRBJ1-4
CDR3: CSVILAGAEKLFF
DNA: TGCAGCGTTATACTGGCAGGGGCTGAAAAACTGTTTTTT

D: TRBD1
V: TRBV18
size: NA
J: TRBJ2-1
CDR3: CASSPRDRGPSVSYNEQFF
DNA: TGTGCCAGCTCACCAAGGGACAGGGGCCCTTCGGTCTCCTACAATGAGCAGTTCTTC

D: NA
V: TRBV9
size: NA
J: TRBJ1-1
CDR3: CASSVGGREPTEAFF
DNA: TGTGCCAGCAGCGTAGGAGGACGGGAGCCCACTGAAGCTTTCTTT

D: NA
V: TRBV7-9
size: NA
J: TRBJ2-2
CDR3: CASSYQFSAGELFF
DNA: TGTGCCAGCAGCTACCAGTTCAGTGCCGGGGAGCTGTTTTTT

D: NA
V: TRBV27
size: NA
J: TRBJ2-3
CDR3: CASSTRTQQADTQYF
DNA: TGTGCCAGCAGCACCAGGACTCAGCAGGCAGATACGCAGTATTTT

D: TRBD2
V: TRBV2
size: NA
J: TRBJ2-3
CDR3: CASKEFGRGSTDTQYF
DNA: TGTGCCAGTAAAGAGTTCGGGCGGGGGAGCACAGATACGCAGTATTTT

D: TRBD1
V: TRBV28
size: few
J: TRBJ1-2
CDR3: CASSLPRQGEFYGYTF
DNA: TGTGCCAGCAGTTTACCCAGACAGGGCGAGTTCTATGGCTACACCTTC

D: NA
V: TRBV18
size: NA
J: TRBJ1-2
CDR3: CASSDSYGYTF
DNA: TGTGCCAGCTCAGACAGCTATGGCTACACCTTC

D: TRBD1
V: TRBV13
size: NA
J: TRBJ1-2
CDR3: CASSTQGSYGYTF
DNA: TGTGCCAGCAGCACACAGGGGAGCTATGGCTACACCTTC

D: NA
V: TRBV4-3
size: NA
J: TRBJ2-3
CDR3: CASSQGQAITDTQYF
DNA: TGCGCCAGCAGCCAAGGACAGGCCATCACAGATACGCAGTATTTT

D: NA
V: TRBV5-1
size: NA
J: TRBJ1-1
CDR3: CASSLDSFTANTEAFF
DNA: TGCGCCAGCAGCTTGGACAGCTTCACGGCTAACACTGAAGCTTTCTTT

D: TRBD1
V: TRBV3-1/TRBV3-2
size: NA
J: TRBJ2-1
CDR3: CASSRDRVYNEQFF
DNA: TGTGCCAGCAGCCGGGACAGGGTGTACAATGAGCAGTTCTTC

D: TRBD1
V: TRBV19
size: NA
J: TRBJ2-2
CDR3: CASTYSTGTGETGELFF
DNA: TGTGCCAGTACCTACTCGACCGGGACAGGGGAAACCGGGGAGCTGTTTTTT

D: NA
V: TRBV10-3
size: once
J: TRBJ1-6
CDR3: CAISYGQQNSPLHF
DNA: TGTGCCATCAGTTACGGACAACAAAATTCACCCCTCCACTTT

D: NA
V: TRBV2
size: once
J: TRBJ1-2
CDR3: CASRSQGYGYTF
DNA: TGTGCCAGCAGATCCCAGGGCTATGGCTACACCTTC

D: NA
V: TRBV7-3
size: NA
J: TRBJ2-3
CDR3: CASSRSSGADTQYF
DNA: TGTGCCAGCAGCAGATCATCGGGGGCAGATACGCAGTATTTT

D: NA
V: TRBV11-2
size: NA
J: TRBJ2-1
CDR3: CASSPPGRDNEQFF
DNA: TGTGCCAGCAGCCCCCCAGGCAGAGACAATGAGCAGTTCTTC

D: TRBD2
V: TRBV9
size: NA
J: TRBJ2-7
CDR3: CASSVGASGGSYEQYF
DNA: TGTGCCAGCAGCGTAGGGGCTAGCGGGGGTAGCTACGAGCAGTACTTC

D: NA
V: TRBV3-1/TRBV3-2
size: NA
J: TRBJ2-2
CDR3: CASSQETAVNTGELFF
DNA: TGTGCCAGCAGCCAAGAAACAGCGGTGAACACCGGGGAGCTGTTTTTT

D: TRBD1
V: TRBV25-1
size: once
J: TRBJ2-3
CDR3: CASSGGQGADTQYF
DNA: TGTGCCAGCAGTGGGGGACAGGGGGCAGATACGCAGTATTTT

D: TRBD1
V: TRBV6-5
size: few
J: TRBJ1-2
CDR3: CASSTTGGALYGYTF
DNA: TGTGCCAGCAGTACGACAGGGGGCGCGCTCTATGGCTACACCTTC

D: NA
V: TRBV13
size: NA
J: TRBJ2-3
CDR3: CASSLAPQGNTQYF
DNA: TGTGCCAGCAGCTTAGCCCCTCAGGGAAATACGCAGTATTTT

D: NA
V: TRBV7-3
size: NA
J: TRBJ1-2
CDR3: CASSRGHAEGGYTF
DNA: TGTGCCAGCAGCCGCGGACACGCGGAAGGGGGCTACACCTTC

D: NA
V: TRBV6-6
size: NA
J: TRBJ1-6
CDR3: CASSVLGGNGESPLHF
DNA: TGTGCCAGCAGCGTGCTCGGGGGTAATGGCGAGTCACCCCTCCACTTT

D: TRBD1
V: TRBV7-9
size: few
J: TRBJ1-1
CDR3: CASSSLFGTGLGAFF
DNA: TGTGCCAGCAGCTCCCTATTTGGGACAGGCCTCGGAGCTTTCTTT

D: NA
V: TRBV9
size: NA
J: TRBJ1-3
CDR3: CASSVARGGAKAGNTIYF
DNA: TGTGCCAGCAGCGTAGCTAGGGGAGGGGCGAAGGCTGGAAACACCATATATTTT

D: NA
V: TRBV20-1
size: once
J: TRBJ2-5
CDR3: CSASAAQYF
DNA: TGCAGTGCCTCAGCGGCCCAGTACTTC

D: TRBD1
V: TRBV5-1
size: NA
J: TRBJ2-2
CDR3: CASSLVQGANGELFF
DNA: TGCGCCAGCAGCTTGGTGCAGGGGGCTAACGGGGAGCTGTTTTTT

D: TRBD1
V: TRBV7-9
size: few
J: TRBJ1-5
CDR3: CASSLVFRGQDGNQPQHF
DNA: TGTGCCAGCAGCTTAGTTTTCAGGGGGCAAGATGGAAATCAGCCCCAGCATTTT

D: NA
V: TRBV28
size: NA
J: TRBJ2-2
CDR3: CASSLGRWTGELFF
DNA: TGTGCCAGCAGTTTGGGGCGGTGGACCGGGGAGCTGTTTTTT